This TCR beta chain was documented in a study of cytomegalovirus exposure and HLA in healthy donors. General study points: Most TCRs appeared rarely, but some public TCRs recurred in many donors. In a later analysis, TCR beta V- and J-gene trimming showed a link to a missense DCLRE1C variant. Earlier analysis yielded a pattern in which most TCR beta V segments were productive about 90% or about 30% of the time. Accurate prediction of HLA-A and HLA-B alleles (for most subjects) was reportedly achieved from TCR beta sequences.

It was with 60 Vbeta and 13 Jbeta primers that the PCR ran. The table came from immunoSEQ multiplex PCR; TCRdb's copy has only in-frame clones and leaves some out. Among about 190,000 clones listed, 84% were seen once. The CDR3 loop spans 16 amino acids. Germline assignment: CDR1 SGHDT and CDR2 YYEEEE. Trimming removed 2 bases from V and 3 bases from J; junction bases left unmatched: 11. Turning to this clone: Its antigen remains unknown. Distinct nucleotide sequences in the sample also encode this CDR3.

The J gene is TRBJ2-7, the V gene TRBV5-6; 7 bases map to TRBD2. The sequence derives from a boy between 10 and 17 years old in good health and CMV-seronegative. The sample consisted of PBMCs. The CDR3 spells CASSFDGTGGFYEQYF. The CDR3 bases are TGTGCCAGCAGCTTTGACGGGACGGGGGGTTTCTACGAGCAGTACTTC.